This T cell receptor (beta chain) was observed in a study of cytotoxic CD8 clonotypes in ibrutinib-treated CLL. For the study at large: Roughly 24 partial and 2 complete responses; at median 68 months, roughly 14 remitted, about 12 progressed. Samples averaged 255,043 productive templates and approximately 100,000 productive rearrangements.

The V gene end was trimmed by 3 bases and the J gene end by 4 bases; junction bases not matched to a gene: 8. This CDR3 is 15 amino acids long. Germline V gene data show CDR1 as MNHEY and CDR2 as SMNVEV (reference sequence). Assay: immunoSEQ multiplex PCR; the TCRdb copy retains only in-frame clones and omits some. Of approximately 9,000 clones detected, around 70% appear once; the ten largest clones hold roughly 35%. Study results and limitations: Contraction or stability on treatment was seen for public clonotypes, which were uncommon. Clonality was higher at ibrutinib response and returned toward baseline at progression.

In the case of this clone: Its target is unknown.

The sequenced sample was PBMCs, obtained before ibrutinib treatment. The receptor comes from a human donor with chronic lymphocytic leukemia. V usage is TRBV27 and J usage is TRBJ2-5, with 7 bases fitting TRBD1. The CDR3 here is CASSLGQGVGETQYF. DNA of the CDR3: TGTGCCAGCAGTTTGGGGCAGGGGGTGGGAGAGACCCAGTACTTC.